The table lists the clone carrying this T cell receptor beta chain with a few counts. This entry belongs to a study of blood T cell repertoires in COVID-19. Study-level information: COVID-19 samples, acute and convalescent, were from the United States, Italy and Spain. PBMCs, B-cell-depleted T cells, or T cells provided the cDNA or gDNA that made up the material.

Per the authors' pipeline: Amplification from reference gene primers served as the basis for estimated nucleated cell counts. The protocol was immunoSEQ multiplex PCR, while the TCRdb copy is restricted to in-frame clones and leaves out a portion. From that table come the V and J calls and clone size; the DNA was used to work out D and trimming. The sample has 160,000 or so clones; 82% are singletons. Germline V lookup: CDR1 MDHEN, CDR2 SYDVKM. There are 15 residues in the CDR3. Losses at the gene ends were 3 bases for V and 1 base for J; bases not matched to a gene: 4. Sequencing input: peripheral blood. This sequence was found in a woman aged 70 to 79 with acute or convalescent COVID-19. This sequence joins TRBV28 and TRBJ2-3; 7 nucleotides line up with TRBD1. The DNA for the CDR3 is TGTGCCAGCAGTTTGGCAGGGGGTGGCACAGATACGCAGTATTTT. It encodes CASSLAGGGTDTQYF.